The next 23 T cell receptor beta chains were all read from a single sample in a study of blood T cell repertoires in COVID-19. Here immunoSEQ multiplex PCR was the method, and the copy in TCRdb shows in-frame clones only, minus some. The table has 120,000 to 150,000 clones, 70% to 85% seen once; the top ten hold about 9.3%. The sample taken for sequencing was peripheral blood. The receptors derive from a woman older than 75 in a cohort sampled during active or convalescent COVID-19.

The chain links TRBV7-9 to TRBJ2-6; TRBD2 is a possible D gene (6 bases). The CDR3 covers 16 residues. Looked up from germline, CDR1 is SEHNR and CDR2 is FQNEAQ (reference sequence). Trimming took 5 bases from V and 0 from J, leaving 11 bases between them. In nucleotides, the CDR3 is TGTGCCAGCAGCCAAACGGGGGTCTCTGGGGCCAACGTCCTGACTTTC. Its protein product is CASSQTGVSGANVLTF. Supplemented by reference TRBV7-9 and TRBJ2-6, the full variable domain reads DTGVSQNPRHKITKRGQNVTFRCDPISEHNRLYWYRQTLGQGPEFLTYFQNEAQLEKSRLLSDRFSAERPKGSFSTLEIQRTEQGDSAMYLCASSQTGVSGANVLTFGAGSRLTVL.

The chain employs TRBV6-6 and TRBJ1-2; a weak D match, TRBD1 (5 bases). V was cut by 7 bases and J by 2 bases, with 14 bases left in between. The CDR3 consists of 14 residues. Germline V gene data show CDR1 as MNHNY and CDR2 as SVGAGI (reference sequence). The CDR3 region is CASTPSRANYGYTF. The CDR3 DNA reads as TGTGCCAGCACCCCCAGCAGGGCAAACTATGGCTACACCTTC.

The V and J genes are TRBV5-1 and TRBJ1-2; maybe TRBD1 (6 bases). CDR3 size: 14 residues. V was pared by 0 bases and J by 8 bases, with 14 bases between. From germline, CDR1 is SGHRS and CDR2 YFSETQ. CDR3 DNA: TGCGCCAGCAGCTTGGAGGGGGTTTTAAAGGGCTACACCTTC. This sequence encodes CASSLEGVLKGYTF.

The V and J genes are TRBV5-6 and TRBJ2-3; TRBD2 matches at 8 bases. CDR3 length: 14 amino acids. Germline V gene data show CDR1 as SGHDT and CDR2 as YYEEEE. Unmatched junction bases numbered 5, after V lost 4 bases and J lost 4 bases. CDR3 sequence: CASSAGGRADTQYF. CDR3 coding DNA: TGTGCCAGCAGCGCGGGGGGTAGAGCAGATACGCAGTATTTT.

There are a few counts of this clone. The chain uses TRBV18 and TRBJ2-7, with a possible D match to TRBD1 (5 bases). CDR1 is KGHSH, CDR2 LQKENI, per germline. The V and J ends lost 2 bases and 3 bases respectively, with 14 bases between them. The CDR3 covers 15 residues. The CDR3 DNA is TGTGCCAGCTCACCATCCCGACAGACCAGCTACGAGCAGTACTTC. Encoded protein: CASSPSRQTSYEQYF.

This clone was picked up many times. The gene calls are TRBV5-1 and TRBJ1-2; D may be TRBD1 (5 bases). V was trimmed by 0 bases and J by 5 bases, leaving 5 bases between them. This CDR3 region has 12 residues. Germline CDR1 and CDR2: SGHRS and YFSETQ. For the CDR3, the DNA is TGCGCCAGCAGCTTGGAGGGGTATGGCTACACCTTC. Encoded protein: CASSLEGYGYTF.

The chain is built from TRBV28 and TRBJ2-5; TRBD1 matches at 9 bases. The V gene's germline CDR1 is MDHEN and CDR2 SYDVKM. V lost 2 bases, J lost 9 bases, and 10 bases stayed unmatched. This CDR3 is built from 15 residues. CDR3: CASSLGDRDSSAQYF. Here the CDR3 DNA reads TGTGCCAGCAGTTTAGGGGACAGGGATTCGTCGGCCCAGTACTTC.

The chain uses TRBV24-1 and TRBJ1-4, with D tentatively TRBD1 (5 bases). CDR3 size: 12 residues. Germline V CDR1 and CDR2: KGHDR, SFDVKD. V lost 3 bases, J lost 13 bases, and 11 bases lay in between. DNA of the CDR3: TGTGCCACCAGTGATGGCCTCGGGGGACTGTTTTTT. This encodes CATSDGLGGLFF.

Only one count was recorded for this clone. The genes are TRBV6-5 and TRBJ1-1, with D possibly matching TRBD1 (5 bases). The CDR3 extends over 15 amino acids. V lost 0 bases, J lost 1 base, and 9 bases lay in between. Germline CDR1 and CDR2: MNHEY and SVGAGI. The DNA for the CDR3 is TGTGCCAGCAGTTACTCTCGAAGGGGGAACACTGAAGCTTTCTTT. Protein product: CASSYSRRGNTEAFF.

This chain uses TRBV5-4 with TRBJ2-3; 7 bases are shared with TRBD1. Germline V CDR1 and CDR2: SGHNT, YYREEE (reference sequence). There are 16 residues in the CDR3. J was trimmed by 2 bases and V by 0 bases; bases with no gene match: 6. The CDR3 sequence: CASSLGGTANTDTQYF. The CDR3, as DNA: TGTGCCAGCAGCTTGGGTGGGACAGCAAACACAGATACGCAGTATTTT.

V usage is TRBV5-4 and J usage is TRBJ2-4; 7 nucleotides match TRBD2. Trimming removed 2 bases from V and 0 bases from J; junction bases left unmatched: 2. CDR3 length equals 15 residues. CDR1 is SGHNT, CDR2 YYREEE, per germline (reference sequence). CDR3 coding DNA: TGTGCCAGCAGCTTTGGCGGGGGAGCCAAAAACATTCAGTACTTC. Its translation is CASSFGGGAKNIQYF.

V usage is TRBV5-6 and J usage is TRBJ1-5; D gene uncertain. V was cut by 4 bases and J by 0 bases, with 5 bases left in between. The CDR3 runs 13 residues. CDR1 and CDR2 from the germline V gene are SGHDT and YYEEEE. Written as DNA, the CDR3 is TGTGCCAGCAGCAGCTATAGCAATCAGCCCCAGCATTTT. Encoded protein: CASSSYSNQPQHF.

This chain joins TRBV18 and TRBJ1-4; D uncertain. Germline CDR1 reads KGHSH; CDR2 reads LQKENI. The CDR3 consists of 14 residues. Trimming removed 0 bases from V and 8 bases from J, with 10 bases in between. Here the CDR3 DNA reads TGTGCCAGCTCACCACCCAATGGCGGGGAAAAACTGTTTTTT. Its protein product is CASSPPNGGEKLFF.

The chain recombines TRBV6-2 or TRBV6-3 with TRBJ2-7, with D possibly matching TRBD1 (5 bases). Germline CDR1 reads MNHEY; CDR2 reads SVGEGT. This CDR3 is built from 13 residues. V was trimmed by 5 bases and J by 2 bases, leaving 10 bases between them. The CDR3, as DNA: TGTGCCAGCAGTAACGACAGAACCTACGAGCAGTACGTC. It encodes CASSNDRTYEQYV.

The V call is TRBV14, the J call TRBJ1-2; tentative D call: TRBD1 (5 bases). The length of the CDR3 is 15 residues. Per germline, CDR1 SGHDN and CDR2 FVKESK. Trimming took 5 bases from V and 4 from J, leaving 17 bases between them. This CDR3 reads CASSKADIPTYGYTF. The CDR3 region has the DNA TGTGCCAGCAGCAAAGCGGACATCCCTACCTATGGCTACACCTTC.

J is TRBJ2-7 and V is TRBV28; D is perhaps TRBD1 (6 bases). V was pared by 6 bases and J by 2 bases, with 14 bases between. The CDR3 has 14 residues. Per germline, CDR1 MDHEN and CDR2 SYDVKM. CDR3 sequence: CASRVGGTPYEQYF. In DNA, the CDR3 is TGTGCCAGCAGGGTAGGGGGAACCCCCTACGAGCAGTACTTC.

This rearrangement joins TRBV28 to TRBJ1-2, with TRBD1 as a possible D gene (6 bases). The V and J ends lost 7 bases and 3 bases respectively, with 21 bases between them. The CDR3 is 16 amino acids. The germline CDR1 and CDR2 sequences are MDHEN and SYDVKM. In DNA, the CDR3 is TGTGCCAGCACCCTTTGGGGAGTGACAGGCGACTATGGCTACACCTTC. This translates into CASTLWGVTGDYGYTF.

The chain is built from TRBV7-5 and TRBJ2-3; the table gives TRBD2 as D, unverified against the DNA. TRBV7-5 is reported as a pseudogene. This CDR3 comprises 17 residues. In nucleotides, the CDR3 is TGTGCCAGAAGCTACTATAAAGCGGGAAATAGCACAGATACGCAGTATTTT. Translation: CARSYYKAGNSTDTQYF.

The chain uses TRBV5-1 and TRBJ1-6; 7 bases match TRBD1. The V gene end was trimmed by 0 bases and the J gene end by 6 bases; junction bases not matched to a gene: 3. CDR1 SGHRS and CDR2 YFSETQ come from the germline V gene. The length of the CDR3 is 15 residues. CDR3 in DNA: TGCGCCAGCAGCTTGGTCCCAGGGGGTAATTCACCCCTCCACTTT. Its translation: CASSLVPGGNSPLHF.

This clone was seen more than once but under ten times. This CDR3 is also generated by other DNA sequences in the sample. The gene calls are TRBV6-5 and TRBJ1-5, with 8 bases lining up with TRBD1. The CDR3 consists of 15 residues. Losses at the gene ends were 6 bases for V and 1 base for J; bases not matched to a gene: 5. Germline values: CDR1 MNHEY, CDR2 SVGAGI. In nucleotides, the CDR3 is TGTGCCAGCAGCCCCGACAGGGGAAGCAATCAGCCCCAGCATTTT. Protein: CASSPDRGSNQPQHF.

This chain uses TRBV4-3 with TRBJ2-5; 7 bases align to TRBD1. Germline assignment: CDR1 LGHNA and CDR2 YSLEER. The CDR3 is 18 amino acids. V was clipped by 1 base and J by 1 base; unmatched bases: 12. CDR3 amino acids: CASSQVPPGTAIQETQYF. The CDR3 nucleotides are TGCGCCAGCAGCCAAGTTCCCCCGGGGACAGCGATCCAAGAGACCCAGTACTTC.

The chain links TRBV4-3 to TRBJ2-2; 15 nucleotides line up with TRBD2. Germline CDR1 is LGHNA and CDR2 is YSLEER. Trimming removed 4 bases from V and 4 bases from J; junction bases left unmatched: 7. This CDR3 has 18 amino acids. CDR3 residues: CASSLGLAGGLGTGELFF. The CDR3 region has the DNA TGCGCCAGCAGCCTCGGACTAGCGGGGGGGCTTGGCACCGGGGAGCTGTTTTTT.

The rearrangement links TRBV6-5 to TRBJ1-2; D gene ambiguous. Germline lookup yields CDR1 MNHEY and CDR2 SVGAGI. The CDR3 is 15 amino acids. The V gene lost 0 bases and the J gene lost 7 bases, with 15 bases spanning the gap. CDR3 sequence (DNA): TGTGCCAGCAGTTACTCGAAGCGGAGGCAGTTTGGCTACACCTTC. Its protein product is CASSYSKRRQFGYTF.